The 8 T cell receptor beta chains reported below all come from one sample, sequenced in a study of cytomegalovirus exposure and HLA in healthy donors. A multiplex PCR was run with 60 Vbeta primers and 13 Jbeta primers. Libraries were prepared by immunoSEQ multiplex PCR; TCRdb keeps only in-frame clonotypes and omits some of them. The repertoire holds over 150,000 clones, with around 77% as singletons. Sample: PBMCs. These receptors all stem from a man aged 55 to 69 in good health and CMV-seronegative.

Concerning this clone itself: The germline gene is not matched at one end of the junction; a read error may be the cause. This chain uses TRBV5-1 with TRBJ2-7; 11 bases line up with TRBD2. Germline CDR1 and CDR2: SGHRS and YFSETQ. This CDR3 region has 17 residues. CDR3 sequence reads: CASSLRGLAEPSSEQYF. In nucleotides, the CDR3 is TGCGCCAGCAGCTTGAGGGGACTAGCGGAACCCTCCTCCGAGCAGTACTTC.

This clone was observed a few times. The rearrangement uses TRBV7-3 and TRBJ2-3; TRBD1 matches 7 bases. This CDR3 contains 15 residues. The ends lost 5 bases at V and 6 bases at J; junction bases unmatched: 11. CDR1 and CDR2 from the germline V gene are SGHTA and FQGTGA. The CDR3: CASSDLGGVGDTQYF. CDR3 in DNA: TGTGCCAGCAGCGACTTAGGGGGCGTAGGGGATACGCAGTATTTT.

The chain is built from TRBV10-3 and TRBJ1-1, with 7 bases fitting TRBD1. The CDR3 contains 13 residues. Germline CDR1 ENHRY, CDR2 SYGVKD. Trimming took 5 bases from V and 4 from J; bases not matched to a gene: 4. CDR3 region: CAISRQGPTEAFF. CDR3 DNA sequence: TGTGCCATCAGTCGACAGGGCCCCACTGAAGCTTTCTTT.

The sample holds one count of this clone. The genes are TRBV6-5 and TRBJ1-1, with D possibly being TRBD1 (5 bases). The CDR3 length is 12 residues. Trimming took 8 bases from V and 4 from J, leaving 11 bases between them. The V gene's germline CDR1 is MNHEY and CDR2 SVGAGI. The CDR3 sequence: CASRRGSTEAFF. The CDR3 DNA reads as TGTGCCAGCCGTCGGGGGAGCACTGAAGCTTTCTTT.

The chain links TRBV10-3 to TRBJ1-2; TRBD1 is a possible D gene (5 bases). The CDR3 sequence is 14 residues long. The germline V gene has CDR1 ENHRY and CDR2 SYGVKD. V was pared by 10 bases and J by 4 bases, with 19 bases between. The CDR3 nucleotides are TGTGCCACCCAAAGGGGAGGCTTTTCCTATGGCTACACCTTC. As protein: CATQRGGFSYGYTF.

The rearrangement links TRBV2 to TRBJ1-2; 7 nucleotides align to TRBD1. The junction had 6 bases not matched to a gene; V was cut back by 4 bases and J by 4 bases. CDR1 is SNHLY, CDR2 FYNNEI, per germline. This CDR3 contains 14 residues. CDR3 coding DNA: TGTGCCAGCAGTGCCCCGGGACAGAGCTATGGCTACACCTTC. Encoded protein: CASSAPGQSYGYTF.

V usage is TRBV5-1 and J usage is TRBJ2-1, with 11 bases lining up with TRBD2. Germline V gene sequence: CDR1 SGHRS, CDR2 YFSETQ. The CDR3 consists of 16 residues. The V and J ends lost 5 bases and 4 bases, in that order; junction bases with no gene match: 8. The CDR3 DNA reads TGCGCCAGCAGTACAATACTAGCGGGGGAATACAATGAGCAGTTCTTC. Translation gives CASSTILAGEYNEQFF.

This clone was seen a few times. The V call is TRBV4-2, the J call TRBJ2-7, with D possibly being TRBD2 (5 bases). The V end lost 1 base, the J end lost 3 bases, and 10 bases lay between the germline ends. The CDR3 loop spans 14 amino acids. Germline lookup yields CDR1 LGHNA and CDR2 YNFKEQ. CDR3 sequence (DNA): TGTGCCAGCAGCCAAGGAGGGCCGGGCTACGAGCAGTACTTC. This encodes CASSQGGPGYEQYF.